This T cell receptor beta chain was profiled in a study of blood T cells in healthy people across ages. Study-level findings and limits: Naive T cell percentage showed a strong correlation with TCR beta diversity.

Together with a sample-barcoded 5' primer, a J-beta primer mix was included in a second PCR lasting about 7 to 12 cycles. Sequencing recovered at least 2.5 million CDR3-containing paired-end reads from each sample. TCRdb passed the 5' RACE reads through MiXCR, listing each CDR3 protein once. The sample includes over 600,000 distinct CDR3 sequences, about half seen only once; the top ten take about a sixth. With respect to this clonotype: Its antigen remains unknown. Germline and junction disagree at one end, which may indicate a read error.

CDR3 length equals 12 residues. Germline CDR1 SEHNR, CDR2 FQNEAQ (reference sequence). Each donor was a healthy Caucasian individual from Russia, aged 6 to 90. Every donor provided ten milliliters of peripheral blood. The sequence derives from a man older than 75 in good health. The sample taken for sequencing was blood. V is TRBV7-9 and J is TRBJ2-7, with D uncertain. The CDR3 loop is CASSLTPYERYF. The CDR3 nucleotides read TGTGCCAGCAGCTTAACACCCTACGAGCGGTACTTC.